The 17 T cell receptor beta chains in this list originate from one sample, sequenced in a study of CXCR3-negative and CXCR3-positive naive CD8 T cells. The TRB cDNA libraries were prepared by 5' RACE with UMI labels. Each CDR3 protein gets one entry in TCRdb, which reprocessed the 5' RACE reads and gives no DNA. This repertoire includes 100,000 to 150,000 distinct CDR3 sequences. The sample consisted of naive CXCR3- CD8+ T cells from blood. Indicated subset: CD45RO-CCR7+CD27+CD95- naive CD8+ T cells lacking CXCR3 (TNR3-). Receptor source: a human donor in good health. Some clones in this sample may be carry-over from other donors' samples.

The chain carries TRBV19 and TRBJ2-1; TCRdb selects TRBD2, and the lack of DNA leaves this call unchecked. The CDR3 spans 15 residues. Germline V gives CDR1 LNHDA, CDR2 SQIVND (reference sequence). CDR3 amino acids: CASRPTSGSYNEQFF.

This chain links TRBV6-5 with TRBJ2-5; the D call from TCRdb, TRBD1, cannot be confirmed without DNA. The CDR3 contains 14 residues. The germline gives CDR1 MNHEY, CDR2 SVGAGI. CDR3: CASSKTGCEETQYF.

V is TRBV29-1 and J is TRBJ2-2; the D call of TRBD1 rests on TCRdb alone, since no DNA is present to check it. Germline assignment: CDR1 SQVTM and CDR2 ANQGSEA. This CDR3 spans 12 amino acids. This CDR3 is CSVEGATGELFF.

CDR3 amino acids: CASSPSSGANTGELFF. The chain is built from TRBV11-2 and TRBJ2-2; without DNA, the TCRdb call of TRBD2 cannot be checked. This CDR3 comprises 16 residues. Germline lookup yields CDR1 SGHAT and CDR2 FQNNGV.

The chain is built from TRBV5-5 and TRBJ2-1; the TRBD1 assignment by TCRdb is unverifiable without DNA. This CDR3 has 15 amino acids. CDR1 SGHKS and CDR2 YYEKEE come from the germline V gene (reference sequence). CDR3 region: CASSLGTGTYNEQFF.

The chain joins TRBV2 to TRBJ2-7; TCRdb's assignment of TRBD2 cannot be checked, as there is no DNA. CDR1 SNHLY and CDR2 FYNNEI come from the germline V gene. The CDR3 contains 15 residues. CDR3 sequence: CASSQSGSQSYEQYF. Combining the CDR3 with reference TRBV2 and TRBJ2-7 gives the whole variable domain EPEVTQTPSHQVTQMGQEVILRCVPISNHLYFYWYRQILGQKVEFLVSFYNNEISEKSEIFDDQFSVERPDGSNFTLKIRSTKLEDSAMYFCASSQSGSQSYEQYFGPGTRLTVT.

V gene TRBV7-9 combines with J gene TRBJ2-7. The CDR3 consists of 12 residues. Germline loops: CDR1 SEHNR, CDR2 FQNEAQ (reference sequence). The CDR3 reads CASSLTPYEQYF.

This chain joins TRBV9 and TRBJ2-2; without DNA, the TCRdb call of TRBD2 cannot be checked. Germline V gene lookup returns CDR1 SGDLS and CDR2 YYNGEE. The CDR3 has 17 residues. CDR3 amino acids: CASIVAPGVAGTGELFF.

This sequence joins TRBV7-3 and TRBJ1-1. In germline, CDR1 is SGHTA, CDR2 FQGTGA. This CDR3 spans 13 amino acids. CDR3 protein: CASSSTMNTEAFF. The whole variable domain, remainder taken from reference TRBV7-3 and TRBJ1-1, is GAGVSQTPSNKVTEKGKYVELRCDPISGHTALYWYRQSLGQGPEFLIYFQGTGAADDSGLPNDRFFAVRPEGSVSTLKIQRTERGDSAVYLCASSSTMNTEAFFGQGTRLTVV.

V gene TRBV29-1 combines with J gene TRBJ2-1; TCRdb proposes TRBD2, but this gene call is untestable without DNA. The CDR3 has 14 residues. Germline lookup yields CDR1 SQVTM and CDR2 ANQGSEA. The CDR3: CSVVGTLSYNEQFF.

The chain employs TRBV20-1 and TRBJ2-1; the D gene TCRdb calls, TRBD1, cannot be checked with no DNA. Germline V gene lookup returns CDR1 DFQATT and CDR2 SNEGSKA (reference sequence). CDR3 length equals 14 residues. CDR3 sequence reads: CSAREGGPYNEQFF.

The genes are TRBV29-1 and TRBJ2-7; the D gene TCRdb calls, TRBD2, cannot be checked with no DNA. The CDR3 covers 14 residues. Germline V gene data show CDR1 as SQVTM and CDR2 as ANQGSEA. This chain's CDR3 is CSARETRSSYEQYF.

CDR3 protein: CASSDKEADTQYF. The gene calls are TRBV7-7 and TRBJ2-3; TCRdb outputs TRBD2, but without DNA this stays unchecked. Germline lookup yields CDR1 SSHAT and CDR2 FNYEAQ (reference sequence). The CDR3 covers 13 residues.

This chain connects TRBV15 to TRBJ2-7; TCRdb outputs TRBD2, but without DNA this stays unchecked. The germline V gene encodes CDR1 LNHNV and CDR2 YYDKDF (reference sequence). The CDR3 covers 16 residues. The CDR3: CATSDRSGSLTYEQYF. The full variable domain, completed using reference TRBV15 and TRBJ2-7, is DAMVIQNPRYQVTQFGKPVTLSCSQTLNHNVMYWYQQKSSQAPKLLFHYYDKDFNNEADTPDNFQSRRPNTSFCFLDIRSPGLGDTAMYLCATSDRSGSLTYEQYFGPGTRLTVT.

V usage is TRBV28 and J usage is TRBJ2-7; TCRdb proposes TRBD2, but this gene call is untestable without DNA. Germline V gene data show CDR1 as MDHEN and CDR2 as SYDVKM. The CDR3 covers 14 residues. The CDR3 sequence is CASSQRGRPYEQYF.

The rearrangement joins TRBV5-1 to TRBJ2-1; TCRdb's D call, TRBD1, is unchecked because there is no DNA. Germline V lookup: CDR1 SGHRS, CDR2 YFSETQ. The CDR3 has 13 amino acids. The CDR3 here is CASRADGANEQFF.

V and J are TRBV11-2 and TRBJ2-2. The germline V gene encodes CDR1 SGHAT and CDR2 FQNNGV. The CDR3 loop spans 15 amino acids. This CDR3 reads CASSSIYWNTGELFF. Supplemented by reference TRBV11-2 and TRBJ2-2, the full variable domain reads EAGVAQSPRYKIIEKRQSVAFWCNPISGHATLYWYQQILGQGPKLLIQFQNNGVVDDSQLPKDRFSAERLKGVDSTLKIQPAKLEDSAVYLCASSSIYWNTGELFFGEGSRLTVL.